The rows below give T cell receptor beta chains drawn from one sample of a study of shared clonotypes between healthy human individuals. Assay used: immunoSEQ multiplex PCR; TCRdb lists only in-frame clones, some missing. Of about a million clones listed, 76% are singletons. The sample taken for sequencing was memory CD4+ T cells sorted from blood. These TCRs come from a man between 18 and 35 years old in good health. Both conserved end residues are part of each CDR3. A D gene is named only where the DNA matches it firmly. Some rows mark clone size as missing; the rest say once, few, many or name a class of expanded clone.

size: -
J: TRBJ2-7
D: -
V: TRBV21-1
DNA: TGTGCCAGCAGCCGCGTCTGGACTAGCATCCACGAGCAGTACTTC
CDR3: CASSRVWTSIHEQYF

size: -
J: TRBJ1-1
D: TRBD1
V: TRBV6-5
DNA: TGTGCCAGCAGTTCCTCGGGACAGATACCGAACACTGAAGCTTTCTTT
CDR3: CASSSSGQIPNTEAFF

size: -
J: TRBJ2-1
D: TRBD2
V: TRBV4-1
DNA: TGCGCCAGCAGCCAAGGGGCTAGCGGGAGTAGAGAAGCAGATGGCAATGAGCAGTTCTTC
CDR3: CASSQGASGSREADGNEQFF

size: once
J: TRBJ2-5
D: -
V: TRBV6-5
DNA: TGTGCCAGCAGCCAGCAGGACACCTCCCGGGAGACCCAGTACTTC
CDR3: CASSQQDTSRETQYF

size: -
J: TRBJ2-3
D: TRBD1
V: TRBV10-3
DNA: TGTGCCATTACCCTCGGACAGGGGAACACAGATACGCAGTATTTT
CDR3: CAITLGQGNTDTQYF

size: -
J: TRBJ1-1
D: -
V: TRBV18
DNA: TGTGCCAGCTCACCCCCGGCCAGGACCAACACTGAAGCTTTCTTT
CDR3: CASSPPARTNTEAFF

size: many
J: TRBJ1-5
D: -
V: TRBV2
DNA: TGTGCCAGCAGTGAAGACCCCTCCCCTAATCAGCCCCAGCATTTT
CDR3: CASSEDPSPNQPQHF

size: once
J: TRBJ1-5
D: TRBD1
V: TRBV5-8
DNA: TGTGCCAGCAGCCTAGGGACAGGGCGGGAGCCCCAGCATTTT
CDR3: CASSLGTGREPQHF

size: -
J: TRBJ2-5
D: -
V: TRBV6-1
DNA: TGTGCCAGCAGGCTGGATTTCTTTTTAGGGGAGACCCAGTACTTC
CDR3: CASRLDFFLGETQYF

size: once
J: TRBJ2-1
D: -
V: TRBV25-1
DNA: TGTGCCAACCCAGGCCTAGCACAAAATGAGCAGTTCTTC
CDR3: CANPGLAQNEQFF

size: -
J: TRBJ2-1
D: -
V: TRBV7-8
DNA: TGTGCCAGCAGCTTCTCCCAGGGGGGAGTGGTGGATGAGCAGTTCTTC
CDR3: CASSFSQGGVVDEQFF

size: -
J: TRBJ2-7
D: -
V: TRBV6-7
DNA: TGTGCCAGCAGTTACTCTAATAGCGATAGCTCCTACGAGCAGTACTTC
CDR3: CASSYSNSDSSYEQYF

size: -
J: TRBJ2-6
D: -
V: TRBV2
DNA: TGTGCCAGCAGTGAGCTTGGCTCTGGGGCCAACGTCCTGACTTTC
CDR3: CASSELGSGANVLTF

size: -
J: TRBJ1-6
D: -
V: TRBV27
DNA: TGTGCCAGCAGTTTCGATGCGCCGACAGGCCCCTATAATTCACCCCTCCACTTT
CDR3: CASSFDAPTGPYNSPLHF

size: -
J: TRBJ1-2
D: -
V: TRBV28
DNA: TGTGCCAGCAGTGCCCGGTATGGCTACACCTTC
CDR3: CASSARYGYTF

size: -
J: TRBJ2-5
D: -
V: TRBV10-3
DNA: TGTGCCATCAGTGAGTTTGGACAGTTTGGGGAGACCCAGTACTTC
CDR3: CAISEFGQFGETQYF

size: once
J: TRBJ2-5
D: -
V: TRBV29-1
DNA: TGCAGCGTTGAGTTGGGGGAGACCCAGTACTTC
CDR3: CSVELGETQYF

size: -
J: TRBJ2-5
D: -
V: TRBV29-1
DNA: TGCAGCGTCGGTAGGGAGACCCAGTACTTC
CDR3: CSVGRETQYF

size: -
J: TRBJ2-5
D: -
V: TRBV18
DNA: TGTGCCAGCTCACCACCAACCACTAACCGGGGGGAGACCCAGTACTTC
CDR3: CASSPPTTNRGETQYF

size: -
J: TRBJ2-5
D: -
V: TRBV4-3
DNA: TGCGCCAGCAGCCAAAATCGGGGGCAAGAGACCCAGTACTTC
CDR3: CASSQNRGQETQYF

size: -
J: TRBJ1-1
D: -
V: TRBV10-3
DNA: TGTGCCATCAGTGAACCAGTGAACACTGAAGCTTTCTTT
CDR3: CAISEPVNTEAFF

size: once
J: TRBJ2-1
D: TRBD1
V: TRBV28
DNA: TGTGCCAGCAGCCCAGGGGGCACGTACAATGAGCAGTTCTTC
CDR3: CASSPGGTYNEQFF

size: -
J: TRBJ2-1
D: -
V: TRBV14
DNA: TGTGCCAGCAGCCGAGTAACGACTATTTCGGCTGAGCAGTTCTTC
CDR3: CASSRVTTISAEQFF

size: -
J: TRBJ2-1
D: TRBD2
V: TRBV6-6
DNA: TGTGCCAGCAGTTCGGCGGGGGGGCTTGGTTACAATGAGCAGTTCTTC
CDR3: CASSSAGGLGYNEQFF

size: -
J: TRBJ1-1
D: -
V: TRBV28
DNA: TGTGCCAGCAGTTTTTCGTTGTGGAGGGATCCTGAAGCTTTCTTT
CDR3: CASSFSLWRDPEAFF

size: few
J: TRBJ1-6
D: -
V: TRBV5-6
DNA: TGTGCCAGCAGCTTGGACGGGCCCTTAAGTGGGGCTAATTCACCCCTCCACTTT
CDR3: CASSLDGPLSGANSPLHF

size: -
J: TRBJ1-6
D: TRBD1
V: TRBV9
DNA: TGTGCCAGCAGCCAGGGGGGAGAGAGCAATTCACCCCTCCACTTT
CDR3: CASSQGGESNSPLHF

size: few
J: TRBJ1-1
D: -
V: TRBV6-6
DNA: TGTGCCAGCAGTGCGAACAAGAACACTGAAGCTTTCTTT
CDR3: CASSANKNTEAFF

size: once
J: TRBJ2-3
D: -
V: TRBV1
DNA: TGCACCAGCAGCCAAGATAGGCGGGGCGATACGCAGTATTTT
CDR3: CTSSQDRRGDTQYF

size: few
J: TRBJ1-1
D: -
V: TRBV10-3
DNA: TGTGCCACCCGGAAGTTGGAGACTGAAGCTTTCTTT
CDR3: CATRKLETEAFF

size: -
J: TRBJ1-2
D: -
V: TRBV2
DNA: TGTGCCAGCAGTCAGGGGATCTATGGCTACACCTTC
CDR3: CASSQGIYGYTF

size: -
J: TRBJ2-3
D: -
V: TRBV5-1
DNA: TGCGCCAGCAGCTTGGGAGGGATCACAGATACGCAGTATTTT
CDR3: CASSLGGITDTQYF

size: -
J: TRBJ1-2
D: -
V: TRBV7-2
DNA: TGTGCCAGCAGCCGTGGACAGTACTATGGCTACACCTTC
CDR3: CASSRGQYYGYTF

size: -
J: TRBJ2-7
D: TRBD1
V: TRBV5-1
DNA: TGCGCCAGCAGCGAAGGACAGGGGCCTTACTACGAGCAGTACTTC
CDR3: CASSEGQGPYYEQYF

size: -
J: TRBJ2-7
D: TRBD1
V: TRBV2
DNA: TGTGCCAGCAACAAGGACAGGGGGATCGAGCAGTACTTC
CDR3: CASNKDRGIEQYF

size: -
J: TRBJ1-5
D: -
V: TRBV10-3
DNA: TGTGCCATCAGTGAGCCGGGGAATCAGCCCCAGCATTTT
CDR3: CAISEPGNQPQHF

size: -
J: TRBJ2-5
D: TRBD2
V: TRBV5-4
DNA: TGTGCCAGCAGCTTGGGGCTAGCGGGAGAAGGGACCCAGTACTTC
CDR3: CASSLGLAGEGTQYF

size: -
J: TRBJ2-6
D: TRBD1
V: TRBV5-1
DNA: TGCGCCAGCAGCTCCGGGACAGGGGGTTACAGAGCCAACGTCCTGACTTTC
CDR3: CASSSGTGGYRANVLTF

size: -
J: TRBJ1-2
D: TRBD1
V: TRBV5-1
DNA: TGCGCCAGCAGCGCGGGACAGGGAGAAGGGGGCTACACCTTC
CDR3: CASSAGQGEGGYTF

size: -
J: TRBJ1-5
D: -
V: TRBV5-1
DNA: TGCGCCAGCAGCTTGGAGGGGGGCAGTCAGCCCCAGCATTTT
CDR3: CASSLEGGSQPQHF

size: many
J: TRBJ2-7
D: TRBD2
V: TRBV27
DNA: TGTGCCAGCAGTCAAGCGGGAGGGCCCCGTAAGTCCTACGAGCAGTACTTC
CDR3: CASSQAGGPRKSYEQYF